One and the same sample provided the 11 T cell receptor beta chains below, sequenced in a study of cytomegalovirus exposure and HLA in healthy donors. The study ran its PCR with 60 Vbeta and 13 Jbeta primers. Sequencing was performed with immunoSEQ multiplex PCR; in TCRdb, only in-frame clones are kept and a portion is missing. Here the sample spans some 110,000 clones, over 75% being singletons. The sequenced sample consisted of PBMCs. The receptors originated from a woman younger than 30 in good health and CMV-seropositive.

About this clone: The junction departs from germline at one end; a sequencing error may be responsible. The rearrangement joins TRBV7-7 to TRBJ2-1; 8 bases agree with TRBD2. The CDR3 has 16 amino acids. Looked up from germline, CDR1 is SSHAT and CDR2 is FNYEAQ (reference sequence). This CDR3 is CASSLFAGGPYNEQFF. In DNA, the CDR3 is TGTGCTAGCAGCTTATTTGCGGGAGGACCTTACAATGAGCAGTTCTTC.

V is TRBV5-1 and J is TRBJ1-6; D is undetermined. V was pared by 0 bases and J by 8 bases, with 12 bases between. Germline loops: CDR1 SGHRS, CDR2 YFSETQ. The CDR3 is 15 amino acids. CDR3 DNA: TGCGCCAGCAGCTTGGTTGAGGGCAGCTATTCACCCCTCCACTTT. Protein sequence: CASSLVEGSYSPLHF.

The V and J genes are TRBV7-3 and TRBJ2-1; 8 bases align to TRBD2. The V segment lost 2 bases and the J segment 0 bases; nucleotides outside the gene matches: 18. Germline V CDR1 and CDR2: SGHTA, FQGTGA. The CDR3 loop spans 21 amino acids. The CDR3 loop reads CASSLQWVSGSQRSSYNEQFF. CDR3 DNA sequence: TGTGCCAGCAGCTTACAGTGGGTGAGCGGGAGTCAGAGGAGCTCCTACAATGAGCAGTTCTTC.

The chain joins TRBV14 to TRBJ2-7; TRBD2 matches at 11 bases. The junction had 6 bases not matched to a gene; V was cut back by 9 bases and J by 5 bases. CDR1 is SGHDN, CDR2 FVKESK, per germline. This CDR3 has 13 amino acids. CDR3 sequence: CASRTSGPNEQYF. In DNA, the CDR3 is TGTGCCAGTCGGACTAGCGGGCCAAACGAGCAGTACTTC.

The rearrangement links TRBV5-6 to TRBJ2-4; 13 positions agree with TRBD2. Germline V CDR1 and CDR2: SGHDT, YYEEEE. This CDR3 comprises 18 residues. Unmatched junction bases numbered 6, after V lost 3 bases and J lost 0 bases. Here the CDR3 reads CASSSVGLAGLAKNIQYF. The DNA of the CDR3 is TGTGCCAGCAGCTCCGTGGGACTAGCGGGACTAGCCAAAAACATTCAGTACTTC.

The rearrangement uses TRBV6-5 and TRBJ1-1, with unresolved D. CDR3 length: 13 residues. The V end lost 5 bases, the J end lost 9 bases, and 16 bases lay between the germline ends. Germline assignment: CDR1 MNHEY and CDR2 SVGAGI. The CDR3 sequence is CASSRGREGKAFF. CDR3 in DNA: TGTGCCAGCAGTCGTGGCCGAGAGGGAAAAGCTTTCTTT.

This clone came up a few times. CDR3 protein: CASSQNTLGMADTQYF. CDR3 DNA: TGTGCCAGTAGCCAAAACACACTAGGGATGGCAGATACGCAGTATTTT. The V and J genes are TRBV19 and TRBJ2-3, with a possible D match to TRBD2 (5 bases). The length of the CDR3 is 16 residues. V lost 6 bases and J lost 4, with 20 bases in between. Germline lookup yields CDR1 LNHDA and CDR2 SQIVND (reference sequence).

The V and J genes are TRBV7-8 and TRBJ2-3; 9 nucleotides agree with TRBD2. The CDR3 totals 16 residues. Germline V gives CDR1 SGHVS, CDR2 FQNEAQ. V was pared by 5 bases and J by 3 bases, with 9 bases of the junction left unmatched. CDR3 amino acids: CASSALPGLATDTQYF. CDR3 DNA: TGTGCCAGCAGCGCTCTTCCGGGACTAGCTACAGATACGCAGTATTTT. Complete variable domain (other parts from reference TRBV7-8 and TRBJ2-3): GAGVSQSPRYKVAKRGQDVALRCDPISGHVSLFWYQQALGQGPEFLTYFQNEAQLDKSGLPSDRFFAERPEGSVSTLKIQRTQQEDSAVYLCASSALPGLATDTQYFGPGTRLTVL.

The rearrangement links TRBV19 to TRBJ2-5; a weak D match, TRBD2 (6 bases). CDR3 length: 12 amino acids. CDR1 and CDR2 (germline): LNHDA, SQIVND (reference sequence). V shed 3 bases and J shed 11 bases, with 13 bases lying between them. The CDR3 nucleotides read TGTGCCAGTAGTATGTTGAGGGAGGCTCAGTACTTC. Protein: CASSMLREAQYF.

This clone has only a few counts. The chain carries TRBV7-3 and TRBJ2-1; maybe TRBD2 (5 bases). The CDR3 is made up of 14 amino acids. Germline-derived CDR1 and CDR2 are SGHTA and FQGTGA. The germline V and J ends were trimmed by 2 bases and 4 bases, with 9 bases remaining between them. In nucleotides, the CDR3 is TGTGCCAGCAGCTTACGGACTGGATACAATGAGCAGTTCTTC. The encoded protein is CASSLRTGYNEQFF.

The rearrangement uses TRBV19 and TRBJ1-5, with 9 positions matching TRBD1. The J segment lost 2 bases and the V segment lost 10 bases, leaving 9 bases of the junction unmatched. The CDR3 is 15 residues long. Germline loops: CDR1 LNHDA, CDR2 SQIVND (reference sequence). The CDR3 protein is CATKGRTGGNQPQHF. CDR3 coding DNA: TGTGCCACTAAGGGTAGGACAGGGGGCAATCAGCCCCAGCATTTT.